The present TCR beta chain was sequenced within a study of shared clonotypes between healthy human individuals. The table came from immunoSEQ multiplex PCR; TCRdb's copy has only in-frame clones and leaves some out. This repertoire shows around 2,000,000 clones, less than 95% found once; its top ten account for roughly 1%. The naive CD8 population came from CD45RO-negative cells selected for CCR7, without terminally differentiated effector memory CD45RA+ cells. The CDR3 runs to 17 residues. With V trimmed by 0 bases and J by 6 bases, 14 bases remained unmatched. Germline V gene lookup returns CDR1 SGDLS and CDR2 YYNGEE.

This chain links TRBV9 with TRBJ2-7; 8 bases are shared with TRBD1. Sequenced sample: naive CD8+ T cells sorted from blood. This TCR came from a man aged 18 to 30 in good health. The chain's CDR3 is CASSVVRLEGDRSEQYF. The CDR3 DNA reads as TGTGCCAGCAGCGTAGTGAGGTTGGAGGGGGACAGGAGCGAGCAGTACTTC.